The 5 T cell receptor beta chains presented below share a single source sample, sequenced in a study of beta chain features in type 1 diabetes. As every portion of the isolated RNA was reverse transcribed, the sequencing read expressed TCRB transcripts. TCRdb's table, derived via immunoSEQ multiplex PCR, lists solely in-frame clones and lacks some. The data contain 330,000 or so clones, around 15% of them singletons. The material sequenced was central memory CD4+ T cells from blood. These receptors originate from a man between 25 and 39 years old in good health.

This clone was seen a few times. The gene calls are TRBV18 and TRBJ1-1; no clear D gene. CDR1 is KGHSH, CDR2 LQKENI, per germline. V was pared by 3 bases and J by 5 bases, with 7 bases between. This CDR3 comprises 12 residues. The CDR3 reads CASSPRLTEAFF. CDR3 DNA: TGTGCCAGCTCACCCAGACTAACTGAAGCTTTCTTT.

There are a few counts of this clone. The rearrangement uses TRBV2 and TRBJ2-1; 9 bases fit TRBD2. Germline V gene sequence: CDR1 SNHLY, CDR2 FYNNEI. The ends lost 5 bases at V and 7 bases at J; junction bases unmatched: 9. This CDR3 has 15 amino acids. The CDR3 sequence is CASSPRRGLANEQFF. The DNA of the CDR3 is TGTGCCAGCAGTCCCCGACGAGGACTAGCGAATGAGCAGTTCTTC.

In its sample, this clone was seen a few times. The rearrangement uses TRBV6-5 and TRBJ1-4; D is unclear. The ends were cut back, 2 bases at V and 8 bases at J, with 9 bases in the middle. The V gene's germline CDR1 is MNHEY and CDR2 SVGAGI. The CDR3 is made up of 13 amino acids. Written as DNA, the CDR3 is TGTGCCAGCAGTTACCGTTTGGACGAAAAACTGTTTTTT. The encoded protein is CASSYRLDEKLFF.

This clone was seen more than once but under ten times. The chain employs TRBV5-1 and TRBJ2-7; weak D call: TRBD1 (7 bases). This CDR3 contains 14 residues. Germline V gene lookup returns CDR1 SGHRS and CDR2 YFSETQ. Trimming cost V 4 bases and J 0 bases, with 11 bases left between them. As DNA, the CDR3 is TGCGCCAGCAGCGGAGGGACAGACTCCTACGAGCAGTACGTC. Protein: CASSGGTDSYEQYV.

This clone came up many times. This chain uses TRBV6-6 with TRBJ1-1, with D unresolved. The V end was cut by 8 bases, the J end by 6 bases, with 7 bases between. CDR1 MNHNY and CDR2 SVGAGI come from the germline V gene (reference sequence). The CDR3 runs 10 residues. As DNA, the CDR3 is TGTGCCAGCGTCTTATCTGAAGCTTTCTTT. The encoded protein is CASVLSEAFF.